This is a list of T cell receptor beta chains from one sample in a study of T cells in Graves' hyperthyroidism and ophthalmopathy. TCRdb reprocessed the multiplex PCR reads with MiXCR, giving one entry per CDR3 protein. The data hold fewer than 550,000 distinct CDR3 sequences, with about 24% observed a single time. Sequenced sample: blood. The source is a young woman with Graves' ophthalmopathy. Both conserved end residues are part of each CDR3. A D gene is named only where the DNA matches it firmly. Some rows have no size entry. The others give once, few or many, or a class for an expanded clone.

V	size	D	length	J	DNA	CDR3
TRBV3-1	NA	NA	16	TRBJ2-3	TGTGCCAGCAGCCTTTTGATGGGAACAAGCACAGATACGCAGTATTTT	CASSLLMGTSTDTQYF
TRBV19	many	NA	17	TRBJ1-1	TGTGCCAGTAGTAAGGGAGGGGCCGGGGCCGTGAACACTGAAGCTTTCTTT	CASSKGGAGAVNTEAFF
TRBV5-1	few	NA	14	TRBJ1-2	TGCGCCAGCAGCTTGGCGCCGGGGATTGATGGCTACACCTTC	CASSLAPGIDGYTF
TRBV5-1	many	NA	15	TRBJ1-1	TGCGCCAGCAGCTTGGAAAGGGGACGAAACACTGAAGCTTTCTTT	CASSLERGRNTEAFF
TRBV7-2	many	NA	11	TRBJ2-5	TGTGCCAGCAGCTTATTCCAGACCCAGTACTTC	CASSLFQTQYF
TRBV20-1	once	NA	13	TRBJ2-7	TGCAGTGCTAGAAGTCCGGTGGGAGACGAGCAGTACTTC	CSARSPVGDEQYF
TRBV18	few	TRBD1	15	TRBJ2-7	TGTGCCAGCTCACGCCCCGGACAGGCGACCTACGAGCAGCACTTC	CASSRPGQATYEQHF
TRBV11-2	NA	NA	17	TRBJ2-5	TGTGCCAGCAGCCCCACTGTAGCAGGAGGGCCCTGGGAGACCCAGTACTTC	CASSPTVAGGPWETQYF
TRBV18	many	NA	15	TRBJ1-5	TGTGCCAGCTCACCGGTACCAAATAGCAATCAGCCCCAGCATTTT	CASSPVPNSNQPQHF
TRBV12-3/TRBV12-4	many	NA	12	TRBJ1-2	TGTGCCAGCACCCTCGGTGCCTCTGACTACACCTTC	CASTLGASDYTF
TRBV20-1	many	NA	12	TRBJ1-1	TGCAGTGCTAGAGTATGGTCGTCTGAAGCTTTCTTT	CSARVWSSEAFF
TRBV4-1	NA	NA	16	TRBJ1-2	TGCGCCAGCAGCTTATCTCTCGGGAGGGGCGCGTGGAAATACACCTTC	CASSLSLGRGAWKYTF
TRBV6-1	few	NA	16	TRBJ1-2	TGTGCCAGCAGTCGGGGAGGCAGGAGCTTCCTCTATGGCTACACCTTC	CASSRGGRSFLYGYTF
TRBV28	NA	NA	9	TRBJ2-5	TGTGCCAGCAGTCCAACCCAGTACTTC	CASSPTQYF
TRBV28	few	NA	11	TRBJ2-4	TGTGCCAGCAGTTTGGAGGGCATTCAGTACTTC	CASSLEGIQYF